This passage covers 23 T cell receptor beta chains from one sample sequenced in a study of T cells in Graves' hyperthyroidism and ophthalmopathy. There were TCR beta CDR3 regions amplified from RNA transcripts. Using the HTBI primer set, a first-round RT-PCR was run on the TCR CDR3. TCRdb independently ran MiXCR on the multiplex PCR reads; one entry per CDR3 protein. The sample lists a few hundred thousand distinct CDR3 sequences, approximately 20% occurring once. Source material: blood. These receptors all stem from a woman between 18 and 29 years old with Graves' hyperthyroidism.

The V and J genes are TRBV27 and TRBJ2-3; D tentatively reads TRBD1 or TRBD2 (6 bases each). The CDR3 runs 15 residues. Trimming pared 5 bases from V and 1 base from J, leaving 13 bases between. Germline CDR1 MNHEY, CDR2 SMNVEV (reference sequence). The CDR3 DNA sequence: TGTGCCAGCAGTCCATTCGGGGGCCGCACAGATACGCAGTATTTT. Its protein product is CASSPFGGRTDTQYF.

This clonotype came up many times. The chain uses TRBV6-5 and TRBJ1-2, with D hard to call. The CDR3 covers 17 residues. Per the germline V gene, CDR1 is MNHEY and CDR2 is SVGAGI. V was pared by 0 bases and J by 8 bases, with 22 bases between. This CDR3 reads CASSYSRWQRLNRGYTF. CDR3 DNA: TGTGCCAGCAGTTACTCGAGGTGGCAGCGTCTGAACCGCGGCTACACCTTC.

On this clonotype: It is likely a read error, because the conserved phenylalanine at the end of the CDR3 is missing. The chain has TRBV20-1 and TRBJ1-1, with D possibly TRBD1 on 5 matching bases. The CDR3 is 13 amino acids. Germline values: CDR1 DFQATT, CDR2 SNEGSKA (reference sequence). Here the CDR3 reads CSAGDTGNTEAFV. Written as DNA, the CDR3 is TGCAGTGCTGGAGATACAGGGAACACTGAAGCTTTCGTT.

This clonotype was detected ten times or more. The genes are TRBV14 and TRBJ1-1; 8 nucleotides align to TRBD1. The germline V gene encodes CDR1 SGHDN and CDR2 FVKESK. The CDR3 is 13 amino acids. J lost 7 bases, V lost 4 bases, and 5 bases had no gene match. CDR3 DNA sequence: TGTGCCAGCAGCCTGGGGACAGGCCTTGAAGCTTTCTTT. This codes for CASSLGTGLEAFF.

This clonotype was found many times. The chain uses TRBV20-1 and TRBJ2-7; D is unresolved. V lost 6 bases and J lost 0, with 12 bases in between. The CDR3 extends over 13 amino acids. Looked up from germline, CDR1 is DFQATT and CDR2 is SNEGSKA (reference sequence). The CDR3 region is CSARAKNSYEQYF. In nucleotides, the CDR3 is TGCAGTGCAAGGGCCAAGAACTCCTACGAGCAGTACTTC.

This clonotype was seen many times. The chain is built from TRBV10-3 and TRBJ2-7, with 9 bases identical to TRBD1. CDR3 length equals 16 residues. Germline V gives CDR1 ENHRY, CDR2 SYGVKD. After removal of 2 bases from V and 0 bases from J, the junction contained 5 bases not matched to a gene. CDR3 DNA: TGTGCCATCAGTGAGAGGGGACAGGGCAGCTCCTACGAGCAGTACTTC. Translated, it gives CAISERGQGSSYEQYF.

This rearrangement joins TRBV20-1 to TRBJ2-2, with D tentatively TRBD2 (5 bases). CDR1 DFQATT and CDR2 SNEGSKA come from the germline V gene (reference sequence). This CDR3 comprises 13 residues. Trimming shortened V by 0 bases and J by 3 bases, and 5 bases separated the two germline ends. The CDR3: CSAREEDTGELFF. The CDR3, as DNA: TGCAGTGCTAGAGAGGAGGACACCGGGGAGCTGTTTTTT.

This clonotype occurred many times. The rearrangement uses TRBV6-5 and TRBJ2-2, with D perhaps TRBD2 (6 bases). V dropped 2 bases and J dropped 5 bases, with 9 bases sitting between them. CDR3 size: 14 residues. Germline V gene data show CDR1 as MNHEY and CDR2 as SVGAGI. CDR3 sequence: CASSYGGETGELFF. DNA for the CDR3: TGTGCCAGCAGTTACGGAGGGGAGACCGGGGAGCTGTTTTTT.

This clonotype was seen repeatedly, ten times or more. The rearrangement links TRBV6-1 to TRBJ1-1; possible D gene TRBD1, 5 bases. CDR1 is MNHNS and CDR2 is SASEGT in the germline V gene. This CDR3 is built from 13 residues. Trimming shortened V by 1 base and J by 4 bases, and 7 bases separated the two germline ends. For the CDR3, the DNA is TGTGCCAGCAGTGAAGGACAGATCACTGAAGCTTTCTTT. Its translation: CASSEGQITEAFF.

This clonotype has a handful of counts. The CDR3 DNA reads as TGTGCCAGCAGCATTGAAATGAACACTGAAGCTTTCTTT. Protein product: CASSIEMNTEAFF. This sequence joins TRBV7-9 and TRBJ1-1; D ambiguous. Trimming stripped 5 bases from V and 0 bases from J, with 7 bases between. Per the germline V gene, CDR1 is SEHNR and CDR2 is FQNEAQ (reference sequence). The CDR3 is made up of 13 amino acids. Filled out from reference TRBV7-9 and TRBJ1-1, the complete variable domain reads DTGVSQNPRHKITKRGQNVTFRCDPISEHNRLYWYRQTLGQGPEFLTYFQNEAQLEKSRLLSDRFSAERPKGSFSTLEIQRTEQGDSAMYLCASSIEMNTEAFFGQGTRLTVV.

This clonotype appeared many times. This chain joins TRBV12-3 or TRBV12-4 and TRBJ1-1; a weak D match, TRBD1 (5 bases). Trimming took 5 bases from V and 1 from J, leaving 8 bases between them. This CDR3 is 13 amino acids long. CDR3 loop: CASSPTENTEAFF. The CDR3 DNA follows: TGTGCCAGCAGTCCGACAGAGAACACTGAAGCTTTCTTT.

This clonotype was seen at least ten times. This chain joins TRBV5-1 and TRBJ1-3; D remains unclear. V lost 0 bases to trimming and J lost 5 bases, with 9 bases between them. The CDR3 extends over 14 amino acids. Germline V gene lookup returns CDR1 SGHRS and CDR2 YFSETQ. The CDR3 protein is CASSLEADRNTIYF. CDR3 nucleotides: TGCGCCAGCAGCTTGGAGGCAGACAGAAACACCATATATTTT.

The DNA for the CDR3 is TGTGCCAGCTCACCGTTCGGTTCCTACGAGCAGTACTTC. Amino acid sequence: CASSPFGSYEQYF. The chain joins TRBV18 to TRBJ2-7; no firm D call. The germline gives CDR1 KGHSH, CDR2 LQKENI. The CDR3 extends over 13 amino acids. Trimming left V 3 bases short and J 1 base short, with 7 bases between. Full variable domain (remainder filled in from reference TRBV18 and TRBJ2-7): NAGVMQNPRHLVRRRGQEARLRCSPMKGHSHVYWYRQLPEEGLKFMVYLQKENIIDESGMPKERFSAEFPKEGPSILRIQQVVRGDSAAYFCASSPFGSYEQYFGPGTRLTVT.

This clonotype was detected only once. This may be a read error, as it is one base from a much larger clone. The V gene is TRBV6-1, the J gene TRBJ2-7; 9 bases align to TRBD1. Germline V gene data show CDR1 as MNHNS and CDR2 as SASEGT. This CDR3 region has 12 residues. The CDR3 loop reads CASSQDRGRQHF. The DNA for the CDR3 is TGTGCCAGCAGCCAGGACAGGGGAAGGCAGCACTTC.

V usage is TRBV12-3 or TRBV12-4 and J usage is TRBJ1-1; 7 bases are shared with TRBD1. The CDR3 contains 17 residues. J lost 5 bases, V lost 4 bases, and 16 bases had no gene match. DNA for the CDR3: TGTGCCAGCAGTTCGGGGCTAATATTAGGGGGCGGGACTGAAGCTTTCTTT. It is translated as CASSSGLILGGGTEAFF.

This clonotype was seen at least ten times. The J gene is TRBJ2-5, the V gene TRBV18; TRBD2 is a possible D gene (6 bases). Trimming stripped 10 bases from V and 4 bases from J, with 31 bases between. Per germline, CDR1 KGHSH and CDR2 LQKENI. The CDR3 is 18 residues long. The CDR3 DNA sequence: TGTGCCACCACCGACCCTTTTCGCCGGGAGACTGCAAGAGAGACCCAGTACTTC. This translates into CATTDPFRRETARETQYF.

This clonotype was detected ten times or more. J is TRBJ2-2 and V is TRBV6-2 or TRBV6-3; 11 bases match TRBD2. Trimming at V came to 2 bases and at J to 1 base, leaving 6 bases not matched to a gene. Germline values: CDR1 MNHEY, CDR2 SVGEGT. The CDR3 covers 18 residues. The CDR3 loop is CASSYGTSGFENTGELFF. The CDR3 DNA reads as TGTGCCAGCAGTTACGGGACTAGCGGCTTTGAGAACACCGGGGAGCTGTTTTTT.

Turning to this clonotype: A single base separates this from a much larger clone, so it may be a read error. The chain joins TRBV9 to TRBJ2-2; D gene ambiguous. The V and J ends lost 3 bases and 4 bases respectively, with 16 bases between them. The V gene's germline CDR1 is SGDLS and CDR2 YYNGEE. The CDR3 contains 16 residues. This chain's CDR3 is CASSAAGHPFTGELFF. CDR3 in DNA: TGTGCCAGCAGCGCCGCCGGGCATCCTTTCACCGGGGAGCTGTTTTTT. The full variable domain, with the rest looked up from reference TRBV9 and TRBJ2-2, is DSGVTQTPKHLITATGQRVTLRCSPRSGDLSVYWYQQSLDQGLQFLIQYYNGEERAKGNILERFSAQQFPDLHSELNLSSLELGDSALYFCASSAAGHPFTGELFFGEGSRLTVL.

In the case of this clonotype: Sequence at one end of the junction differs from germline and may be a read error. V is TRBV7-2 and J is TRBJ2-7; 11 bases match TRBD1. This CDR3 contains 15 residues. CDR1 and CDR2 from the germline V gene are SGHTA and FQGNSA. CDR3 region: CASSLAGTGGRKQYF. Written as DNA, the CDR3 is TGTGCCAGCAGTTTAGCCGGGACAGGGGGAAGGAAGCAGTACTTC. The variable domain in full, completed from reference TRBV7-2 and TRBJ2-7, reads GAGVSQSPSNKVTEKGKDVELRCDPISGHTALYWYRQSLGQGLEFLIYFQGNSAPDKSGLPSDRFSAERTGGSVSTLTIQRTQQEDSAVYLCASSLAGTGGRKQYFGPGTRLTVT.

This clonotype has at least ten counts. The chain recombines TRBV10-3 with TRBJ2-7, with TRBD1 matching 10 bases. Germline V CDR1 and CDR2: ENHRY, SYGVKD. The V gene end was trimmed by 7 bases and the J gene end by 7 bases; junction bases not matched to a gene: 7. The CDR3 totals 13 residues. As DNA, the CDR3 is TGTGCCATCACCGGGACAGGGGTTGGGGAGCAGTACTTC. Translation: CAITGTGVGEQYF.

Remarks on this clonotype: A single base separates this from a much larger clone, so it may be a read error. The chain has TRBV20-1 and TRBJ2-5; either TRBD1 or TRBD2 may supply D (6 bases each). This CDR3 contains 13 residues. The V gene lost 3 bases and the J gene lost 5 bases, with 13 bases spanning the gap. Germline values: CDR1 DFQATT, CDR2 SNEGSKA (reference sequence). CDR3 residues: CSARALGGETQYF. CDR3 sequence (DNA): TGCAGTGCTAGGGCGCTAGGGGGGGAGACCCAGTACTTC.

This clonotype has a count of ten or more. The V and J genes are TRBV20-1 and TRBJ1-3; D may be TRBD1 (5 bases). The V gene's germline CDR1 is DFQATT and CDR2 SNEGSKA (reference sequence). The V end was cut by 0 bases, the J end by 0 bases, with 12 bases between. The CDR3 sequence is 16 residues long. Here the CDR3 reads CSARDEGASSGNTIYF. The CDR3 nucleotides are TGCAGTGCTAGAGATGAAGGGGCCAGCTCTGGAAACACCATATATTTT.

This clonotype was picked up many times. This chain connects TRBV27 to TRBJ2-7; 12 bases line up with TRBD2. V shed 2 bases and J 2 bases; nucleotides not matched to a gene: 4. Germline CDR1 and CDR2: MNHEY and SMNVEV (reference sequence). This CDR3 is 16 amino acids long. The CDR3 coding sequence is TGTGCCAGCAGTTTACCGACTAGCGGGGGCCCCTACGAGCAGTACTTC. This gives the protein CASSLPTSGGPYEQYF.